The 22 T cell receptor beta chains below come from one sample, sequenced in a study of human T cells and chemical hapten exposure. Time point given: patch test 2, 6 weeks after DPC sensitization. Treatment described: therapeutic diphenylcyclopropenone sensitization with weekly scalp DPC. TCRdb reprocessed the RACE reads with MiXCR, giving one entry per CDR3 protein. Here the sample spans about 81,000 distinct CDR3 sequences, 10% to 13% being singletons. The material sequenced was whole blood, taken in connection with sensitization to the hapten diphenylcyclopropenone (DPC). The receptors shown here come from a woman in her thirties with alopecia areata. Some clones in this sample may be carry-over from other donors' samples.

This clonotype was seen ten or more times. V usage is TRBV28 and J usage is TRBJ2-1; 12 bases map to TRBD2. This CDR3 has 20 amino acids. Trimming cost V 2 bases and J 2 bases; bases outside gene matches: 13. Germline values: CDR1 MDHEN, CDR2 SYDVKM. This chain's CDR3 is CASSLGQTSGRYRAYNEQFF. CDR3 nucleotides: TGTGCCAGCAGTTTAGGGCAAACTAGCGGGAGGTACCGTGCCTACAATGAGCAGTTCTTC. Supplemented by reference TRBV28 and TRBJ2-1, the full variable domain reads DVKVTQSSRYLVKRTGEKVFLECVQDMDHENMFWYRQDPGLGLRLIYFSYDVKMKEKGDIPEGYSVSREKKERFSLILESASTNQTSMYLCASSLGQTSGRYRAYNEQFFGPGTRLTVL.

The rearrangement links TRBV5-4 to TRBJ1-1; D is possibly TRBD1 (5 bases). The CDR3 has 14 residues. The ends were cut back, 3 bases at V and 1 base at J, with 10 bases in the middle. CDR1 SGHNT and CDR2 YYREEE come from the germline V gene (reference sequence). The CDR3 DNA is TGTGCCAGCAGCTCTCGCGACAGGAACACTGAAGCTTTCTTT. Its protein is CASSSRDRNTEAFF.

This clonotype was seen a few times. CDR3 residues: CSPINSATDTQYF. The CDR3 DNA sequence: TGCAGTCCTATAAATAGCGCCACAGATACGCAGTATTTT. The chain has TRBV20-1 and TRBJ2-3; perhaps TRBD2 as D (5 bases). Trimming removed 8 bases at V and 2 bases at J, with 14 bases between. The CDR3 contains 13 residues. Looked up from germline, CDR1 is DFQATT and CDR2 is SNEGSKA (reference sequence).

In its sample, this clonotype was seen many times. The CDR3 DNA reads as TGTGCCAGCAGCCAAGACCCCGGGACCGTAGAGACCCAGTACTTC. Translated: CASSQDPGTVETQYF. The V and J genes are TRBV4-2 and TRBJ2-5, with D perhaps given as TRBD1 or TRBD2 (5 bases each). The CDR3 is 15 amino acids. Germline V lookup: CDR1 LGHNA, CDR2 YNFKEQ. V gave up 0 bases and J gave up 4 bases, with 12 bases separating them.

This clonotype was recorded at least ten times. This chain joins TRBV5-1 and TRBJ2-1; no firm D call. V lost 7 bases and J lost 7, with 9 bases in between. CDR1 and CDR2 from the germline V gene are SGHRS and YFSETQ. The CDR3 sequence is 11 residues long. This CDR3 is CASASANEQFF. CDR3 DNA sequence: TGCGCCAGCGCGTCGGCGAATGAGCAGTTCTTC.

The V gene is TRBV4-1, the J gene TRBJ2-7; no firm D call. Trimming removed 1 base from V and 0 bases from J, with 10 bases in between. CDR3 length equals 15 residues. Per germline, CDR1 MGHRA and CDR2 YSYEKL. The CDR3 protein is CASSQVELSSYEQYF. DNA of the CDR3: TGCGCCAGCAGCCAAGTCGAGTTGAGCTCCTACGAGCAGTACTTC.

The chain links TRBV28 to TRBJ2-1, with 10 bases lining up with TRBD2. The CDR3 is 15 residues long. The junction had 5 bases not matched to a gene; V was cut back by 7 bases and J by 2 bases. CDR1 is MDHEN, CDR2 SYDVKM, per germline. Written as DNA, the CDR3 is TGTGCCAGCATCCCTAGCGGGAGTGCCTACAATGAGCAGTTCTTC. Its translation is CASIPSGSAYNEQFF.

The V and J genes are TRBV9 and TRBJ2-5, with 10 bases identical to TRBD2. V lost 0 bases, J lost 1 base, and 3 bases stayed unmatched. Germline CDR1 and CDR2: SGDLS and YYNGEE. The CDR3 is 16 amino acids. DNA of the CDR3: TGTGCCAGCAGCGTAGGTGCTAGCGGGGGCCAAGAGACCCAGTACTTC. It is translated as CASSVGASGGQETQYF.

This clonotype was counted only a few times. The V gene is TRBV2, the J gene TRBJ2-2; D possibly corresponds to TRBD2 (6 bases). This CDR3 region has 15 residues. V lost 6 bases and J 0 bases, leaving 11 bases between the germline ends. The germline V gene encodes CDR1 SNHLY and CDR2 FYNNEI. CDR3 in DNA: TGTGCCAGCAGCCTAGCGCGAACGAACACCGGGGAGCTGTTTTTT. It specifies CASSLARTNTGELFF. Complete variable domain (other parts from reference TRBV2 and TRBJ2-2): EPEVTQTPSHQVTQMGQEVILRCVPISNHLYFYWYRQILGQKVEFLVSFYNNEISEKSEIFDDQFSVERPDGSNFTLKIRSTKLEDSAMYFCASSLARTNTGELFFGEGSRLTVL.

This clonotype was detected ten times or more. J is TRBJ1-2 and V is TRBV4-3; 9 bases fit TRBD1. This CDR3 has 14 amino acids. Losses at the gene ends were 2 bases for V and 4 bases for J; bases not matched to a gene: 2. Germline CDR1 LGHNA, CDR2 YSLEER. As DNA, the CDR3 is TGCGCCAGCAGCCAACCGGGACAGGGCTATGGCTACACCTTC. It is translated as CASSQPGQGYGYTF.

This clonotype has a handful of counts. The V gene is TRBV28, the J gene TRBJ1-2, with D possibly TRBD1 on 6 matching bases. Germline lookup yields CDR1 MDHEN and CDR2 SYDVKM. This CDR3 is 13 amino acids long. V gave up 5 bases and J gave up 4 bases, with 11 bases separating them. Here the CDR3 reads CASSEGTRYGYTF. CDR3 nucleotides: TGTGCCAGCAGTGAAGGGACACGCTATGGCTACACCTTC.

This clonotype was seen many times. V is TRBV20-1 and J is TRBJ2-6; weak D call: TRBD1 (6 bases). CDR1 and CDR2 from the germline V gene are DFQATT and SNEGSKA (reference sequence). Trimming took off 0 bases at V and 2 bases at J, with 17 bases between the two ends. The CDR3 contains 18 residues. The chain's CDR3 is CSARDSRGAGAGANVLTF. The CDR3 nucleotides are TGCAGTGCTAGAGATAGCAGAGGTGCAGGGGCTGGGGCCAACGTCCTGACTTTC.

This sequence joins TRBV29-1 and TRBJ2-4; D is ambiguous. The CDR3 totals 13 residues. The V and J ends lost 6 bases and 4 bases respectively, with 13 bases between them. CDR1 is SQVTM, CDR2 ANQGSEA, per germline. In DNA form, the CDR3 reads TGCAGCGTCCCCCCCAAGAGAAAAAACATTCAGTACTTC. This sequence encodes CSVPPKRKNIQYF.

This clonotype was found many times. V gene TRBV28 combines with J gene TRBJ1-1; D is perhaps TRBD1 (6 bases). Germline V CDR1 and CDR2: MDHEN, SYDVKM. This CDR3 contains 16 residues. V was clipped by 1 base and J by 4 bases, with 16 bases between them. CDR3 DNA: TGTGCCAGCAGTTTATTCAGGGGCGCGGAGCGCACTGAAGCTTTCTTT. Translated, it gives CASSLFRGAERTEAFF.

The rearrangement uses TRBV10-3 and TRBJ1-1; weak D call: TRBD1 (6 bases). Germline V gene data show CDR1 as ENHRY and CDR2 as SYGVKD. The CDR3 is 14 amino acids. Trimming left V 4 bases short and J 2 bases short, with 11 bases between. CDR3 protein: CAISARTANTEAFF. The DNA of the CDR3 is TGTGCCATCAGTGCTAGGACAGCCAACACTGAAGCTTTCTTT.

This sequence joins TRBV5-1 and TRBJ2-3; 12 bases are shared with TRBD2. The CDR3 contains 15 residues. Germline assignment: CDR1 SGHRS and CDR2 YFSETQ. The J segment lost 6 bases and the V segment lost 4 bases, leaving 6 bases of the junction unmatched. CDR3 sequence (DNA): TGCGCCAGCAGCCGACTAGCGGGAGAAAGCGATACGCAGTATTTT. This translates into CASSRLAGESDTQYF.

This clonotype was counted many times. The rearrangement joins TRBV2 to TRBJ2-2, with 7 bases fitting TRBD1. V dropped 7 bases and J dropped 7; count of bases not matched to a gene: 15. The CDR3 has 16 amino acids. CDR1 and CDR2 (germline): SNHLY, FYNNEI. This CDR3 is CASTTVVGTEYGELFF. DNA of the CDR3: TGTGCCAGCACCACGGTGGTTGGGACAGAATACGGGGAGCTGTTTTTT. The entire variable domain, with the rest obtained from reference TRBV2 and TRBJ2-2, is as follows: EPEVTQTPSHQVTQMGQEVILRCVPISNHLYFYWYRQILGQKVEFLVSFYNNEISEKSEIFDDQFSVERPDGSNFTLKIRSTKLEDSAMYFCASTTVVGTEYGELFFGEGSRLTVL.

V is TRBV12-3 or TRBV12-4 and J is TRBJ2-3; D remains unclear. CDR3 length: 12 residues. With 5 bases removed from V and 4 bases from J, the gap between germline ends came to 7 bases. The CDR3 DNA sequence: TGTGCCAGCAGTACGTCAGCAGATACGCAGTATTTT. Protein sequence: CASSTSADTQYF.

The V call is TRBV6-2 or TRBV6-3, the J call TRBJ2-7; 8 bases are shared with TRBD1. The J segment lost 11 bases and the V segment lost 6 bases, leaving 6 bases of the junction unmatched. This CDR3 has 11 amino acids. Germline CDR1 and CDR2: MNHEY and SVGEGT. The CDR3 reads CASSSDRVKYF. CDR3 in DNA: TGTGCCAGCAGCTCGGACAGGGTGAAGTACTTC.

This clonotype was recorded at least ten times. This sequence joins TRBV5-1 and TRBJ2-7; D is perhaps TRBD1 (5 bases). This CDR3 has 15 amino acids. The V end was cut by 0 bases, the J end by 6 bases, with 16 bases between. CDR1 is SGHRS, CDR2 YFSETQ, per germline. The CDR3 here is CASSLERPLRGEQYF. DNA for the CDR3: TGCGCCAGCAGCTTGGAACGGCCGCTAAGGGGCGAGCAGTACTTC.

The chain joins TRBV25-1 to TRBJ2-1, with D perhaps given as TRBD1 or TRBD2 (5 bases each). The CDR3 is made up of 14 amino acids. Germline lookup yields CDR1 MGHDK and CDR2 SYGVNS. The V end lost 1 base, the J end lost 6 bases, and 10 bases lay between the germline ends. This CDR3 is CASSESLGVNEQFF. CDR3 nucleotide sequence: TGTGCCAGCAGTGAATCTCTGGGGGTCAATGAGCAGTTCTTC. The full variable domain, in which reference TRBV25-1 and TRBJ2-1 provide the parts outside the CDR3, is EADIYQTPRYLVIGTGKKITLECSQTMGHDKMYWYQQDPGMELHLIHYSYGVNSTEKGDLSSESTVSRIRTEHFPLTLESARPSHTSQYLCASSESLGVNEQFFGPGTRLTVL.

The genes are TRBV11-3 and TRBJ2-1; 9 bases map to TRBD2. The V gene's germline CDR1 is SGHNT and CDR2 YENEEA. This CDR3 spans 15 amino acids. After removal of 1 base from V and 4 bases from J, the junction contained 2 bases not matched to a gene. The DNA for the CDR3 is TGTGCCAGCAGCTTAGCCAGCGGGGGGTACAATGAGCAGTTCTTC. Translated: CASSLASGGYNEQFF.